Sequencing of this T cell receptor (beta chain) was carried out in a study of blood T cell repertoires in COVID-19. Background on the study: Collection of acute and convalescent COVID-19 samples took place in the United States, Italy and Spain. PBMCs, B-cell-depleted T cells, or T cells provided the cDNA or gDNA that made up the material.

The CDR3 length is 13 residues. V was pared by 3 bases and J by 6 bases, with 4 bases of the junction left unmatched. Seattle cases were enrolled at active infection and followed longitudinally. Original processing methods: How many nucleated cells were present was estimated from reference gene primer amplification. TCRdb's table, derived via immunoSEQ multiplex PCR, lists solely in-frame clones and lacks some. V, J and clone size are taken as reported in that table, and D and trimming were inferred from the DNA itself. The sample yields over 65,000 clones, roughly 90% seen once. This chain links TRBV12-3 or TRBV12-4 with TRBJ2-7, with TRBD2 matching 8 bases. This sequence was found in a man older than 75 with COVID-19, enrolled during active disease. Source material: peripheral blood. The CDR3: CASSLEGLGEQYF. The CDR3 nucleotides read TGTGCCAGCAGTTTGGAGGGACTAGGCGAGCAGTACTTC.